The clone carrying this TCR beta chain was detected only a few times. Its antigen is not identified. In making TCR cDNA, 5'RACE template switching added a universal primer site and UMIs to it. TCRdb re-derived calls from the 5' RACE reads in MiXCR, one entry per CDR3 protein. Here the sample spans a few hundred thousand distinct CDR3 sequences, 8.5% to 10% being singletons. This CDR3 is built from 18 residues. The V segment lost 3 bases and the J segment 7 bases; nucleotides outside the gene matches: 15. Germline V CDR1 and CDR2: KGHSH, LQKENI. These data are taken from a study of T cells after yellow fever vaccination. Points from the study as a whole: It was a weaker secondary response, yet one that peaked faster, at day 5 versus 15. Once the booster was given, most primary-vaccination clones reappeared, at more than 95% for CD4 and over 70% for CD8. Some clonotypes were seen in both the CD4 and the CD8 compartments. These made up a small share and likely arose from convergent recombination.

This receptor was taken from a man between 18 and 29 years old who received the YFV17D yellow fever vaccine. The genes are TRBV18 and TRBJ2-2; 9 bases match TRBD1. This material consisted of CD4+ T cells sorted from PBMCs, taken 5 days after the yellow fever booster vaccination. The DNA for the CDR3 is TGTGCCAGCTCACCCCCCACCGGGGGGACAGGGTTGGACGGGGAGCTGTTTTTT. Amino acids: CASSPPTGGTGLDGELFF.